A single sample is the source of the 26 T cell receptor beta chains below, sequenced in a study of T cell changes during pregnancy in multiple sclerosis. Sequenced by immunoSEQ multiplex PCR; TCRdb stores in-frame clones only, minus some. Here the sample spans approximately 50,000 clones, roughly 94% being singletons. The sequences come from CD4+ T cells from peripheral blood mononuclear cells, collected in the third trimester of pregnancy. Source of these receptors: a female donor with multiple sclerosis, enrolled in a pregnancy study.

The J gene is TRBJ2-2, the V gene TRBV14; 8 bases are a match to TRBD2. With V trimmed by 5 bases and J by 0 bases, 17 bases remained unmatched. The CDR3 extends over 20 amino acids. Germline CDR1 SGHDN, CDR2 FVKESK. The CDR3: CASSYISPGSGGPNTGELFF. CDR3 nucleotide sequence: TGTGCCAGCAGCTACATATCGCCGGGGAGCGGGGGCCCGAACACCGGGGAGCTGTTTTTT.

The chain is built from TRBV30 and TRBJ1-6; no clear D. This CDR3 is built from 12 residues. Between the trimmed V and J ends, which lost 2 bases and 7 bases, there was a span of 6 bases. Germline CDR1 and CDR2: GTSNPN and SVGIG (reference sequence). CDR3 region: CAWSRQNSPLHF. In nucleotides, the CDR3 is TGTGCCTGGAGTCGTCAGAATTCACCCCTCCACTTT.

The J gene is TRBJ1-2, the V gene TRBV4-2, with 7 positions matching TRBD1. CDR3 length equals 15 residues. Germline trimming cut 0 bases from V and 5 bases from J; bases unmatched to any gene: 6. CDR1 is LGHNA, CDR2 YNFKEQ, per germline. In nucleotides, the CDR3 is TGTGCCAGCAGCCAAGATCGGGACAGCGTTTATGGCTACACCTTC. It translates to CASSQDRDSVYGYTF.

The chain uses TRBV7-8 and TRBJ1-5; D not certain. The ends were cut back, 5 bases at V and 4 bases at J, with 15 bases in the middle. The length of the CDR3 is 15 residues. CDR1 SGHVS and CDR2 FQNEAQ come from the germline V gene. CDR3 in DNA: TGTGCCAGCAGCCCCCTTATGAGTACTAATCAGCCCCAGCATTTT. This encodes CASSPLMSTNQPQHF.

This clone was observed a single time. The chain couples TRBV7-2 to TRBJ1-1; 7 bases match TRBD1. The CDR3 extends over 15 amino acids. The germline CDR1 and CDR2 sequences are SGHTA and FQGNSA. V lost 5 bases to trimming and J lost 1 base; unmatched junction nucleotides: 7. The CDR3 protein is CASSLLTGRNTEAFF. Here the CDR3 DNA reads TGTGCCAGCAGCCTCCTGACAGGGAGGAACACTGAAGCTTTCTTT.

V is TRBV7-2 and J is TRBJ2-7; TRBD1 agrees at 7 bases. The CDR3 is made up of 13 amino acids. Germline lookup yields CDR1 SGHTA and CDR2 FQGNSA. Trimming cost V 4 bases and J 1 base; bases outside gene matches: 1. Written as DNA, the CDR3 is TGTGCCAGCAGCTGGGGACAGTCCTACGAGCAGTACTTC. It encodes CASSWGQSYEQYF.

The gene calls are TRBV2 and TRBJ2-7, with 7 bases matching TRBD1. The CDR3 contains 14 residues. The V gene end was trimmed by 7 bases and the J gene end by 2 bases; junction bases not matched to a gene: 8. In germline, CDR1 is SNHLY, CDR2 FYNNEI. CDR3 amino acids: CASKEETGTYEQYF. The DNA for the CDR3 is TGTGCCAGCAAAGAGGAGACAGGGACCTACGAGCAGTACTTC.

The chain uses TRBV6-6 and TRBJ2-7; D is perhaps TRBD1 (6 bases). The CDR3 spans 15 residues. The V end was cut by 4 bases, the J end by 2 bases, with 15 bases between. Germline V gives CDR1 MNHNY, CDR2 SVGAGI (reference sequence). CDR3 DNA sequence: TGTGCCAGCAGTTCCATGACAGGTAATCCCTACGAGCAGTACTTC. The encoded protein is CASSSMTGNPYEQYF.

The chain employs TRBV19 and TRBJ2-2; D is perhaps TRBD1 (6 bases). Germline V lookup: CDR1 LNHDA, CDR2 SQIVND (reference sequence). V was cut by 4 bases and J by 2 bases, with 8 bases left in between. The length of the CDR3 is 14 residues. The CDR3 loop is CASSKQGNTGELFF. The CDR3 region has the DNA TGTGCCAGTAGTAAACAGGGAAACACCGGGGAGCTGTTTTTT.

The rearrangement links TRBV7-2 to TRBJ2-3, with 9 bases fitting TRBD2. V was clipped by 5 bases and J by 0 bases; unmatched bases: 6. This CDR3 has 16 amino acids. Germline V gene sequence: CDR1 SGHTA, CDR2 FQGNSA. The CDR3 loop reads CASSTGTSRSTDTQYF. The CDR3 DNA follows: TGTGCCAGCAGCACCGGGACTAGCCGAAGCACAGATACGCAGTATTTT.

This chain links TRBV7-9 with TRBJ1-1; D is unresolved. Germline-derived CDR1 and CDR2 are SEHNR and FQNEAQ (reference sequence). This CDR3 has 14 residues. V shed 4 bases and J shed 0 bases, with 9 bases lying between them. In nucleotides, the CDR3 is TGTGCCAGCAGCTATTCTCTAGTGAACACTGAAGCTTTCTTT. It translates to CASSYSLVNTEAFF.

The rearrangement links TRBV6-5 to TRBJ2-3, with 11 bases that match TRBD1. V gave up 2 bases and J gave up 5 bases; unmatched junction bases: 3. The CDR3 runs to 15 residues. Germline CDR1 reads MNHEY; CDR2 reads SVGAGI. The CDR3 sequence is CASSYGGTGGDTQYF. The CDR3 coding sequence is TGTGCCAGCAGTTACGGGGGGACAGGGGGAGATACGCAGTATTTT.

The chain has TRBV7-6 and TRBJ1-1; D call uncertain. The germline gives CDR1 SGHVS, CDR2 FNYEAQ. The CDR3 is 14 amino acids. Trimming shortened V by 2 bases and J by 6 bases, and 13 bases separated the two germline ends. For the CDR3, the DNA is TGTGCCAGCAGCTTAAGTCCGGGTATCTCTGAAGCTTTCTTT. Its translation is CASSLSPGISEAFF.

The V call is TRBV5-1, the J call TRBJ2-1; no definite D call. Trimming took off 0 bases at V and 11 bases at J, with 6 bases between the two ends. The germline V gene encodes CDR1 SGHRS and CDR2 YFSETQ. This CDR3 spans 11 amino acids. The CDR3 DNA is TGCGCCAGCAGCTTGGGGGCGAAGCAGTTCTTC. Its translation: CASSLGAKQFF. Full variable domain (outside the CDR3, taken from reference TRBV5-1 and TRBJ2-1): KAGVTQTPRYLIKTRGQQVTLSCSPISGHRSVSWYQQTPGQGLQFLFEYFSETQRNKGNFPGRFSGRQFSNSRSEMNVSTLELGDSALYLCASSLGAKQFFGPGTRLTVL.

This chain links TRBV2 with TRBJ1-1, with D tentatively TRBD1 (6 bases). The CDR3 spans 14 residues. Trimming took 8 bases from V and 4 from J, leaving 17 bases between them. Germline V gene lookup returns CDR1 SNHLY and CDR2 FYNNEI. CDR3 residues: CASRKQQGFTEAFF. CDR3 sequence (DNA): TGTGCCAGCCGGAAGCAACAGGGATTCACTGAAGCTTTCTTT.

The chain joins TRBV19 to TRBJ2-1, with a weak D call TRBD1 (5 bases). CDR3 length: 13 amino acids. With 5 bases removed from V and 3 bases from J, the gap between germline ends came to 8 bases. Germline-derived CDR1 and CDR2 are LNHDA and SQIVND (reference sequence). The CDR3 DNA sequence: TGTGCCAGTAGTCAGGGCAACTACAATGAGCAGTTCTTC. This sequence encodes CASSQGNYNEQFF.

This chain links TRBV29-1 with TRBJ2-2; TRBD2 matches 9 bases. CDR3 length: 16 amino acids. Losses at the gene ends were 0 bases for V and 3 bases for J; bases not matched to a gene: 5. Germline CDR1 and CDR2: SQVTM and ANQGSEA. The CDR3 bases are TGCAGCGTTGAAGATCGAGCGGGGGGTCACACCGGGGAGCTGTTTTTT. This gives the protein CSVEDRAGGHTGELFF.

The rearrangement uses TRBV4-1 and TRBJ1-5; D is possibly TRBD1 (5 bases). V was shortened by 4 bases and J by 9 bases, with 13 bases between the two germline ends. The CDR3 loop spans 13 amino acids. Germline CDR1 and CDR2: MGHRA and YSYEKL. CDR3 nucleotides: TGCGCCAGCAGCCTCGGGGGGGACGGGCCCCAGCATTTT. As protein: CASSLGGDGPQHF.

The V gene is TRBV14, the J gene TRBJ2-7; possible D gene TRBD2, 7 bases. Trimming left V 0 bases short and J 5 bases short, with 17 bases between. Germline V gene data show CDR1 as SGHDN and CDR2 as FVKESK. This CDR3 region has 16 residues. The DNA of the CDR3 is TGTGCCAGCAGCCAAGACCGGGGGGCCCTCTGGAACGAGCAGTACTTC. The encoded protein is CASSQDRGALWNEQYF.

The J gene is TRBJ2-7, the V gene TRBV5-1, with TRBD2 matching 15 bases. From germline, CDR1 is SGHRS and CDR2 YFSETQ. V lost 4 bases, J lost 4 bases, and 12 bases stayed unmatched. CDR3 length: 18 amino acids. CDR3 amino acids: CASSPRTSGRVLGYEQYF. In DNA form, the CDR3 reads TGCGCCAGCAGCCCTCGGACTAGCGGGAGGGTTTTGGGGTACGAGCAGTACTTC.

The CDR3 sequence is CASSPQEYQPQHF. The CDR3, as DNA: TGTGCCAGCTCACCACAGGAGTATCAGCCCCAGCATTTT. The chain recombines TRBV18 with TRBJ1-5; unclear D gene. V was trimmed by 1 base and J by 5 bases, leaving 6 bases between them. The germline CDR1 and CDR2 sequences are KGHSH and LQKENI. This CDR3 comprises 13 residues.

The chain recombines TRBV7-2 with TRBJ2-4; D unresolved. The CDR3 covers 14 residues. Trimming left V 4 bases short and J 5 bases short, with 12 bases between. In germline, CDR1 is SGHTA, CDR2 FQGNSA. The CDR3 DNA reads as TGTGCCAGCAGCTCCCGGTTGGGCGAAAACATTCAGTACTTC. Amino acids: CASSSRLGENIQYF.

The chain is built from TRBV9 and TRBJ1-4; D may be TRBD1 (6 bases). CDR3 length: 15 residues. Germline V CDR1 and CDR2: SGDLS, YYNGEE. The ends were cut back, 4 bases at V and 8 bases at J, with 18 bases in the middle. The DNA of the CDR3 is TGTGCCAGCAGCTTATCACAGGGAAGTGACGAAAAACTGTTTTTT. Its translation: CASSLSQGSDEKLFF.

The genes are TRBV27 and TRBJ2-6; D is unclear. Germline assignment: CDR1 MNHEY and CDR2 SMNVEV (reference sequence). V shed 3 bases and J shed 1 base, with 4 bases lying between them. The CDR3 has 14 amino acids. CDR3 nucleotide sequence: TGTGCCAGCAGTTTTCGGTCTGGGGCCAACGTCCTGACTTTC. It codes for CASSFRSGANVLTF.

The genes are TRBV10-3 and TRBJ1-6; 9 positions agree with TRBD1. Trimming took 3 bases from V and 10 from J; bases not matched to a gene: 4. The germline V gene has CDR1 ENHRY and CDR2 SYGVKD. The CDR3 consists of 14 residues. For the CDR3, the DNA is TGTGCCATCAGTGACGGGACAGGGACCTCACCCCTCCACTTT. It yields the protein CAISDGTGTSPLHF.

The rearrangement joins TRBV21-1 to TRBJ1-2. TRBV21-1 is shown as a pseudogene. The CDR3 loop spans 16 amino acids. CDR3 sequence reads: CASNPPGQRGLYGYTF. DNA for the CDR3: TGTGCCAGCAACCCACCCGGACAGCGGGGGTTGTATGGCTACACCTTC.